Listed below are T cell receptor beta chains from one sample, sequenced in a study of T cell changes during pregnancy in multiple sclerosis. The assay was immunoSEQ multiplex PCR, and TCRdb's table has in-frame clones only and misses some. Of 50,000 to 70,000 clones listed, roughly 89% are singletons. Specimen: peripheral blood, collected in the third trimester of pregnancy. The receptors stem from a female donor in good health, enrolled as a control in a pregnancy study. Each CDR3 is given with its conserved first and last residue. A D gene is named only where the DNA matches it firmly. Expanded clones get a size class; other rows say once, few or many, or leave the size out.

TRBV19	TRBD1	.	15	TRBJ1-4	CASSTSGTGTEKLFF	TGTGCCAGTAGTACCTCCGGGACAGGGACTGAAAAACTGTTTTTT
TRBV19	.	.	14	TRBJ2-7	CASSLTHWQVWQYF	TGTGCCAGTAGCCTCACCCACTGGCAGGTATGGCAGTACTTC
TRBV29-1	.	.	11	TRBJ1-1	CSVGRVAEAFF	TGCAGCGTTGGCAGGGTCGCTGAAGCTTTCTTT
TRBV11-2	.	.	15	TRBJ2-7	CASSLLESSVYEQYF	TGTGCCAGCAGCTTATTAGAGAGTTCGGTCTACGAGCAGTACTTC
TRBV19	.	.	16	TRBJ1-5	CASGDGMGGINQPQHF	TGTGCCAGTGGCGATGGTATGGGGGGAATTAATCAGCCCCAGCATTTT
TRBV19	.	.	16	TRBJ2-6	CASSSHTGSGANVLTF	TGTGCCAGTAGTTCCCACACAGGCTCTGGGGCCAACGTCCTGACTTTC
TRBV6-9	.	.	14	TRBJ2-2	CASSGLKGAGELFF	TGTGCCAGCAGCGGCCTAAAGGGGGCCGGGGAGCTGTTTTTT
TRBV6-5	.	.	14	TRBJ2-7	CASGYRQGGNEQYF	TGTGCCAGCGGATATCGACAGGGAGGCAACGAGCAGTACTTC
TRBV21-1	.	.	16	TRBJ2-3	CASSKGGGASTDTQYF	TGTGCCAGCAGCAAAGGTGGTGGGGCTAGCACAGATACGCAGTATTTT
TRBV29-1	.	.	12	TRBJ1-1	CSVRQANTEAFF	TGCAGCGTGAGACAGGCGAACACTGAAGCTTTCTTT
TRBV7-9	TRBD1	.	15	TRBJ2-3	CASSSGQGVTDTQYF	TGTGCCAGCAGCTCAGGACAGGGCGTGACAGATACGCAGTATTTT
TRBV18	.	.	13	TRBJ2-7	CASSPPTDSEQYF	TGTGCCAGCTCACCACCGACGGACAGCGAGCAGTACTTC
TRBV6-1	.	.	14	TRBJ1-1	CASSDTWGGSEAFF	TGTGCCAGCAGTGATACGTGGGGAGGTAGTGAAGCTTTCTTT
TRBV7-9	TRBD1	few	13	TRBJ1-1	CASSPGQHYGAFF	TGTGCCAGCAGCCCGGGACAGCACTATGGCGCTTTCTTT
TRBV18	.	.	18	TRBJ1-2	CASSPPERASLNNYGYTF	TGTGCCAGCTCACCACCGGAGAGGGCAAGTCTCAATAACTATGGCTACACCTTC
TRBV19	.	once	14	TRBJ1-2	CASSRTGAIYGYTF	TGTGCCAGTAGTAGAACAGGTGCCATCTATGGCTACACCTTC
TRBV2	.	.	15	TRBJ1-6	CASSDLGTGRSPLHF	TGTGCCAGCAGTGATCTGGGGACTGGTCGCTCACCCCTCCACTTT
TRBV27	TRBD1	once	15	TRBJ1-1	CASSPDRGRWTEAFF	TGTGCCAGCAGTCCGGACAGGGGGCGTTGGACTGAAGCTTTCTTT
TRBV15	.	.	16	TRBJ1-5	CATSREAPGSNQPQHF	TGTGCCACCAGCAGAGAGGCCCCTGGCAGCAATCAGCCCCAGCATTTT
TRBV28	.	.	10	TRBJ1-1	CASSSIGGFF	TGTGCCAGCAGTTCCATTGGAGGTTTCTTT
TRBV9	TRBD1	.	17	TRBJ2-1	CASSVEPLQGSYNEQFF	TGTGCCAGCAGCGTAGAGCCCCTACAGGGGTCCTACAATGAGCAGTTCTTC
TRBV5-1	TRBD1	.	15	TRBJ1-1	CASSPPQGGNTEAFF	TGCGCCAGCAGCCCTCCACAGGGGGGGAACACTGAAGCTTTCTTT
TRBV6-1	.	once	14	TRBJ1-6	CASSEYRANSPLHF	TGTGCCAGCAGTGAATACAGGGCGAATTCACCCCTCCACTTT
TRBV30	.	.	13	TRBJ2-3	CAWKEPSTDTQYF	TGTGCCTGGAAGGAGCCTAGCACAGATACGCAGTATTTT
TRBV2	TRBD1	.	13	TRBJ1-2	CASSGTGDRGYTF	TGTGCCAGCAGTGGGACAGGGGACCGGGGCTACACCTTC
TRBV11-1	.	.	15	TRBJ2-2	CASSPRGKRPGELFF	TGTGCCAGCAGCCCCAGGGGTAAACGGCCCGGGGAGCTGTTTTTT
TRBV29-1	TRBD2	.	16	TRBJ2-2	CSVEVSSGSRSGELFF	TGCAGCGTTGAGGTCTCTAGCGGGAGTAGGAGCGGGGAGCTGTTTTTT
TRBV6-5	.	.	16	TRBJ1-3	CASSYSSKPIRNTIYF	TGTGCCAGCAGTTACTCATCCAAGCCCATCAGGAACACCATATATTTT
TRBV2	.	.	14	TRBJ1-1	CASSDGGASTEAFF	TGTGCCAGCAGTGACGGGGGGGCTAGCACTGAAGCTTTCTTT
TRBV5-6	.	.	14	TRBJ2-7	CASSGGGSSYEQYF	TGTGCCAGCAGCGGGGGCGGGTCTTCCTACGAGCAGTACTTC
TRBV5-4	TRBD1	.	17	TRBJ1-4	CASSYRTGLTTNEKLFF	TGTGCCAGCAGCTATCGGACAGGGCTGACAACTAATGAAAAACTGTTTTTT
TRBV7-8	.	.	13	TRBJ1-1	CASSFFGGTEAFF	TGTGCCAGCAGCTTTTTCGGGGGGACTGAAGCTTTCTTT
TRBV11-2	.	.	12	TRBJ1-1	CASSQGLSEAFF	TGTGCCAGCAGTCAGGGTTTGTCTGAAGCTTTCTTT
TRBV6-4	.	.	15	TRBJ2-2	CASSDSPQVTGELFF	TGTGCCAGCAGTGACTCCCCACAGGTGACCGGGGAGCTGTTTTTT
TRBV19	.	.	16	TRBJ1-2	CASSHRTPASNYGYTF	TGTGCCAGTAGCCACCGGACACCAGCTTCTAACTATGGCTACACCTTC